This T cell receptor (beta chain) was observed in a study of beta chain features in type 1 diabetes. Note on this clone: Its antigen is not known.

Germline loops: CDR1 SGHRS, CDR2 YFSETQ. V lost 3 bases, J lost 2 bases, and 14 bases lay in between. CDR3 size: 15 residues. Sequenced material consisted of expressed TCRB transcripts (all of the isolated RNA was reverse transcribed). Read counts averaged around 3.6 million for samples of naive, central memory and regulatory T cells. Clones were read by immunoSEQ multiplex PCR, and TCRdb kept only the in-frame ones, dropping some. The table records some 270,000 clones, around 7.3% of them present only once. Whole-study findings and limits: A closer apparent resemblance between naive, central memory and Treg TCRB repertoires was seen in patients than in healthy donors. Across all four CD4+ subsets, people with type 1 diabetes showed modestly shorter TCRB CDR3s.

The chain uses TRBV5-1 and TRBJ1-2; the D is unclear. This TCR came from a woman aged 18-29 years in good health. Specimen: central memory CD4+ T cells from blood. The CDR3 region is CASSSRRGQNYGYTF. The CDR3 DNA follows: TGCGCCAGCAGCTCCAGAAGAGGGCAGAACTATGGCTACACCTTC.